This T cell receptor beta chain was recovered during a study of T cells after yellow fever vaccination (dated by TCRdb to the late 2010s). About the study as a whole: The SMART-Seq v4 Ultra Low Input RNA kit was used to prepare libraries from fractions with low cell numbers. To follow T-cell clones before and after both primary and booster YFV17D yellow fever vaccination, bulk TCR alpha and beta repertoires underwent longitudinal sequencing. Blood was drawn at multiple timepoints before and after primary and secondary immunization, with bulk PBMC replicates and cell subsets isolated. The cohort comprised two healthy male donors, one aged 18 to 30 and one aged 30 to 40 years.

This clonotype was recorded a few times. The clone's antigen remains unknown. No much larger clone is present one base from it, and per-base qualities are unavailable. Overall results and qualifications from the work: Compared with the primary T-cell response, the secondary T-cell response was faster but weaker, reaching its peak on day 5 rather than on day 15. The study included only two donors, which limits how far the findings can be generalized. Because abundant contaminating clonotypes from the bulk population could be contained in FACS-sorted repertoires, computational filtering was required. After the booster, most of the clones that had expanded following primary vaccination were detected again (roughly 96% of CD4 and around 87% of CD8), which suggests that memory was broadly maintained. A small fraction of clonotypes showed up in both the CD4 and CD8 compartments, probably as a result of convergent recombination.

This sample's treatment or condition label indicates: live attenuated yellow fever vaccine strain. At each blood-draw timepoint, two biological replicates of bulk PBMCs were obtained. PBMCs were isolated from peripheral blood using a standard Ficoll-Paque protocol. TriZol was used to extract RNA from bulk PBMCs, from CD4 and CD8 fractions, and from dextramer-positive and dextramer-negative fractions. Synthesis of TCR cDNA relied on 5'RACE template switching, a step that introduced a universal primer site along with unique molecular identifiers. Priming of cDNA synthesis was performed from both the TCR alpha and TCR beta constant segments. Library amplification involved two PCR steps, and the second step added sample barcodes and sequencing adapters. Sequencing of the libraries was done on either Illumina HiSeq 2500 (2x100 bp) or NovaSeq (2x150 bp). The source study handled its data this way. Reads were demultiplexed and collapsed into UMI consensus sequences with MIGEC, and V(D)J alignment was performed with MiXCR. Using edgeR on replicate PBMC samples, clonotypes were called vaccine-responding if FDR was below 0.01 and the log2 fold change was above 5 up to day 15. Each bulk clonotype received a CD4 or CD8 identity based on whether the sequenced CD4 or CD8 repertoire contained that clonotype at higher abundance. The public reads were reanalyzed by TCRdb: fastp trimming at Q25, MiXCR alignment, in-frame beta chains only. CDR3 protein duplicates are merged, each entry listing the most common genes and DNA. The V and J calls were determined by TCRdb, not by the authors. This sample gives hundreds of thousands of distinct CDR3 sequences in total; approximately 13% of them show up just once. The top ten constitute 15% of the sample.

V trim: 1 base; J trim: 4 bases; unmatched bases: 6. Spanning cysteine to phenylalanine, the CDR3 consists of 16 amino acids. Just the 48-base CDR3 DNA is kept, in frame starting at base 1. The V and J segments used are TRBV12-3 or TRBV12-4 and TRBJ2-4; a stretch of 8 junction bases matches TRBD2. The receptor comes from a young man who received the YFV17D yellow fever vaccine. This specimen consisted of PBMCs, obtained on the day of the yellow fever booster vaccination. CDR3 reads: CASSLGGGRLKNIQYF. In nucleotides, the sequence is TGTGCCAGCAGTTTAGGGGGCGGGAGGTTGAAAAACATTCAGTACTTC.